Detailed here is one T cell receptor beta chain. J was trimmed by 5 bases and V by 3 bases; bases with no gene match: 2. The CDR3 runs 14 residues. Per germline, CDR1 MNHEY and CDR2 SMNVEV (reference sequence). The source of the sample is a study of blood T cell repertoires in COVID-19. The overall study: Sources were T cells, B-cell-depleted T cells, or PBMCs; the material itself was cDNA or gDNA.

Enrolled during active infection, Seattle patients were then followed longitudinally. Data came from immunoSEQ multiplex PCR; TCRdb stores just in-frame clones and leaves some out. This repertoire shows around 300,000 clones, roughly 90% found once; its top ten account for 2.5% to 3%. The TCR originated in a woman aged 30 to 39 with COVID-19, enrolled during active disease. V is TRBV27 and J is TRBJ1-4; 8 bases fit TRBD1. Material for sequencing was peripheral blood. CDR3 residues: CASSLTGVNEKLFF. CDR3 DNA sequence: TGTGCCAGCAGTTTGACAGGGGTGAATGAAAAACTGTTTTTT. The complete variable domain, with remaining parts taken from reference TRBV27 and TRBJ1-4, reads EAQVTQNPRYLITVTGKKLTVTCSQNMNHEYMSWYRQDPGLGLRQIYYSMNVEVTDKGDVPEGYKVSRKEKRNFPLILESPSPNQTSLYFCASSLTGVNEKLFFGSGTQLSVL.